The 20 T cell receptor beta chains reported below all come from one sample, sequenced in a study of identical twins. TCRdb processed the 5' RACE reads anew with MiXCR; each CDR3 protein has one entry. The sample comprises 1.5 million to 2 million distinct CDR3 sequences, under 35% of which are singletons, and less than 0.35% rests with the top ten. The sample was cord blood. These receptors all stem from a newborn girl in good health.

The genes are TRBV19 and TRBJ1-4, with 7 bases identical to TRBD1. V trimming: 8 bases; J trimming: 5 bases; junction bases outside the gene matches: 5. Germline lookup yields CDR1 LNHDA and CDR2 SQIVND (reference sequence). The CDR3 loop spans 13 amino acids. The CDR3 is CASGGQANEKLFF. CDR3 bases: TGTGCCAGTGGAGGACAGGCGAATGAAAAACTGTTTTTT.

This clonotype was seen a few times. CDR3 in DNA: TGCAGTGGGGCACAGGGATCGTATGGCTACACCTTC. It encodes CSGAQGSYGYTF. The rearrangement links TRBV20-1 to TRBJ1-2; maybe TRBD1 (6 bases). V was clipped by 7 bases and J by 5 bases, with 14 bases between them. In germline, CDR1 is DFQATT, CDR2 SNEGSKA (reference sequence). The CDR3 covers 12 residues.

The rearrangement joins TRBV12-3 or TRBV12-4 to TRBJ2-1; 8 bases agree with TRBD1. This CDR3 is 16 amino acids long. V lost 3 bases, J lost 4 bases, and 8 bases stayed unmatched. The CDR3 protein is CASSFRGLNSYNEQFF. The CDR3 DNA is TGTGCCAGCAGTTTCAGGGGGCTTAATTCTTACAATGAGCAGTTCTTC.

CDR3 sequence reads: CASSIGEWGRTQHF. The DNA for the CDR3 is TGTGCCAGTAGTATAGGGGAGTGGGGACGGACTCAGCATTTT. The chain employs TRBV19 and TRBJ1-5; a weak D match, TRBD1 (5 bases). The CDR3 loop spans 14 amino acids. Per germline, CDR1 LNHDA and CDR2 SQIVND (reference sequence). V was pared by 1 base and J by 13 bases, with 17 bases between. Combining the CDR3 with reference TRBV19 and TRBJ1-5 gives the whole variable domain DGGITQSPKYLFRKEGQNVTLSCEQNLNHDAMYWYRQDPGQGLRLIYYSQIVNDFQKGDIAEGYSVSREKKESFPLTVTSAQKNPTAFYLCASSIGEWGRTQHFGDGTRLSIL.

A few counts support this clonotype. This sequence joins TRBV28 and TRBJ2-2; D gene uncertain. The CDR3 has 16 amino acids. V was clipped by 2 bases and J by 0 bases, with 10 bases between them. Germline V gene sequence: CDR1 MDHEN, CDR2 SYDVKM. CDR3 nucleotide sequence: TGTGCCAGCAGTTTAGTGGGCAGCGCGAACACCGGGGAGCTGTTTTTT. Protein: CASSLVGSANTGELFF.

This clonotype showed up many times. Germline is not matched at one junction end, which may reflect a read error. This chain links TRBV5-1 with TRBJ1-1; the match to TRBD1 covers 8 bases. The CDR3 covers 14 residues. CDR1 and CDR2 from the germline V gene are SGHRS and YFSETQ. The CDR3: CASSSDRGNTEAFF. Here the CDR3 DNA reads TGTGCCAGCAGCTCTGACAGGGGGAACACTGAAGCTTTCTTT.

The chain recombines TRBV2 with TRBJ1-2; no clear D. Trimming took 4 bases from V and 1 from J, leaving 10 bases between them. The CDR3 extends over 14 amino acids. Germline V CDR1 and CDR2: SNHLY, FYNNEI. This chain's CDR3 is CASSVQSLNYGYTF. The DNA of the CDR3 is TGTGCCAGCAGTGTTCAGTCCCTTAACTATGGCTACACCTTC. Combining the CDR3 with reference TRBV2 and TRBJ1-2 gives the whole variable domain EPEVTQTPSHQVTQMGQEVILRCVPISNHLYFYWYRQILGQKVEFLVSFYNNEISEKSEIFDDQFSVERPDGSNFTLKIRSTKLEDSAMYFCASSVQSLNYGYTFGSGTRLTVV.

This clonotype was picked up a small number of times. The CDR3 nucleotides read TGTGCCAGCAGTGAACTCCGGAGCTCCTACAATGAGCAGTTCTTC. Its protein is CASSELRSSYNEQFF. The chain uses TRBV2 and TRBJ2-1; no definite D call. V dropped 2 bases and J dropped 0 bases, with 8 bases sitting between them. The CDR3 consists of 15 residues. Looked up from germline, CDR1 is SNHLY and CDR2 is FYNNEI.

This clonotype came up a few times. The germline gene is not matched at one end of the junction; a read error may be the cause. The chain is built from TRBV3-1 and TRBJ2-7; D not resolved. This CDR3 region has 14 residues. Germline V CDR1 and CDR2: LGHDT, YNNKEL (reference sequence). The CDR3: CASSQDRVSYGQYF. As DNA, the CDR3 is TGTGCCAGCAGCCAAGATAGGGTAAGCTACGGGCAGTACTTC.

The V and J genes are TRBV6-6 and TRBJ2-7; 8 bases map to TRBD1. After removal of 0 bases from V and 5 bases from J, the junction contained 6 bases not matched to a gene. The CDR3 extends over 15 amino acids. Looked up from germline, CDR1 is MNHNY and CDR2 is SVGAGI (reference sequence). The CDR3 loop reads CASSYSDRGWDEQYF. CDR3 nucleotide sequence: TGTGCCAGCAGTTACTCAGACAGGGGATGGGACGAGCAGTACTTC.

The sample holds a few counts of this clonotype. The chain is built from TRBV28 and TRBJ2-1; 7 nucleotides match TRBD2. The V segment lost 3 bases and the J segment 5 bases; nucleotides outside the gene matches: 7. Germline V gene sequence: CDR1 MDHEN, CDR2 SYDVKM. CDR3 length equals 15 residues. The DNA of the CDR3 is TGTGCCAGCAGTTTCTTGGCGGGAGCCCACAATGAGCAGTTCTTC. The encoded protein is CASSFLAGAHNEQFF.

This clonotype was found many times. The J gene is TRBJ1-5, the V gene TRBV5-1, with 9 positions matching TRBD1. V lost 4 bases to trimming and J lost 4 bases; unmatched junction nucleotides: 3. Germline-derived CDR1 and CDR2 are SGHRS and YFSETQ. The CDR3 contains 14 residues. The CDR3 reads CASSAGTGNQPQHF. Here the CDR3 DNA reads TGCGCCAGCAGCGCCGGGACAGGGAATCAGCCCCAGCATTTT.

This chain connects TRBV12-3 or TRBV12-4 to TRBJ1-1; weak D call: TRBD1 (5 bases). The CDR3 consists of 12 residues. Trimming cost V 2 bases and J 11 bases, with 12 bases left between them. CDR3 residues: CASSLSAGNAFF. The CDR3 DNA reads TGTGCCAGCAGTTTATCGGCAGGGAACGCTTTCTTT.

The sample holds a few counts of this clonotype. V is TRBV12-3 or TRBV12-4 and J is TRBJ2-3; D possibly uses TRBD1 or TRBD2 (5 bases each). The CDR3 runs 14 residues. Trimming removed 5 bases at V and 1 base at J, with 10 bases between. This chain's CDR3 is CASSRGTRTDTQYF. In DNA, the CDR3 is TGTGCCAGCAGTCGAGGGACGCGCACAGATACGCAGTATTTT.

The chain employs TRBV7-9 and TRBJ1-5, with unresolved D. Trimming removed 1 base at V and 5 bases at J, with 6 bases between. CDR3 length equals 13 residues. Germline CDR1 reads SEHNR; CDR2 reads FQNEAQ (reference sequence). The CDR3 loop reads CASSLGFDQPQHF. The CDR3 DNA is TGTGCCAGCAGCTTAGGGTTTGATCAGCCCCAGCATTTT. Using reference TRBV7-9 and TRBJ1-5 for the parts outside the CDR3, the full variable domain is DTGVSQNPRHKITKRGQNVTFRCDPISEHNRLYWYRQTLGQGPEFLTYFQNEAQLEKSRLLSDRFSAERPKGSFSTLEIQRTEQGDSAMYLCASSLGFDQPQHFGDGTRLSIL.

CDR3 in DNA: TGTGCCAGCAGCAAAGAGGGGGCGACGCACGAGCAGTACTTC. Translating it yields CASSKEGATHEQYF. The rearrangement links TRBV21-1 to TRBJ2-7; the table's D call of TRBD1 was not tested on the DNA. TRBV21-1 is tagged as a pseudogene. CDR3 length: 14 amino acids.

J is TRBJ2-2 and V is TRBV9, with 9 nucleotides matching TRBD1. In germline, CDR1 is SGDLS, CDR2 YYNGEE. J lost 7 bases, V lost 4 bases, and 8 bases had no gene match. The CDR3 has 15 amino acids. This CDR3 is CASSIRGDRDGELFF. As DNA, the CDR3 is TGTGCCAGCAGCATTAGAGGGGACAGGGACGGGGAGCTGTTTTTT.

This clonotype was detected only a few times. This rearrangement joins TRBV6-1 to TRBJ2-7; D call uncertain. This CDR3 contains 18 residues. V was trimmed by 7 bases and J by 0 bases, leaving 25 bases between them. The V gene's germline CDR1 is MNHNS and CDR2 SASEGT. The CDR3 nucleotides read TGTGCCAGCATTGCGCCCCCCAGGCCCCTTCCATTCTCCTACGAGCAGTACTTC. This encodes CASIAPPRPLPFSYEQYF.

V gene TRBV20-1 combines with J gene TRBJ2-7, with D maybe TRBD2 (6 bases). There are 13 residues in the CDR3. With 5 bases removed from V and 7 bases from J, the gap between germline ends came to 18 bases. Germline V gene data show CDR1 as DFQATT and CDR2 as SNEGSKA (reference sequence). The CDR3: CSAPTRPLREQYF. CDR3 sequence (DNA): TGCAGTGCTCCGACTAGACCTCTTAGGGAGCAGTACTTC.

This clonotype was detected a few times. The chain links TRBV6-1 to TRBJ1-2; D is uncertain. Trimming took 10 bases from V and 5 from J, leaving 14 bases between them. This CDR3 region has 12 residues. CDR1 and CDR2 from the germline V gene are MNHNS and SASEGT. CDR3 sequence (DNA): TGTGCCACCTTACTTACATGGTATGGCTACACCTTC. As protein: CATLLTWYGYTF.